This T cell receptor (beta chain) was sequenced in a study of T cell responses to AZD1222 COVID-19 vaccine. Study-level results: Without day 14 samples, only post-peak T cell repertoires were studied. The breadth and depth of Spike-specific TCRs increased once two AZD1222 doses had been given.

The CDR3 contains 13 residues. CDR1 and CDR2 (germline): SNHLY, FYNNEI. Deletions cut 5 bases from V and 10 bases from J, with 12 bases between. About this clone itself: The antigen is undetermined.

Some second doses came at about 4 weeks and others at about 12 weeks; these were pooled. Generated by immunoSEQ multiplex PCR, the TCRdb table keeps only in-frame clones and is missing some. Of 100,000 to 150,000 clones detected, roughly 88% appear once; the ten largest clones hold around 0.98%. The TCR comes from an adult who received the AZD1222 COVID-19 vaccine. The sequencing used peripheral blood, collected 28 days after the second AZD1222 dose. This sequence joins TRBV2 and TRBJ1-6; a weak D match, TRBD1 (5 bases). The CDR3 loop reads CASSRGVGSPLHF. The CDR3 DNA is TGTGCCAGCAGTCGGGGGGTAGGGTCACCCCTCCACTTT.